A single sample is the source of the 17 T cell receptor beta chains below, sequenced in a study of CD8 T cells in Susac syndrome. It was with random hexamers that roughly 0.5 to 1 ug RNA was reverse transcribed. TCRdb used MiXCR to reprocess the immunoSEQ multiplex PCR reads, holding one entry per CDR3 protein. The table includes some 160,000 distinct CDR3 sequences, approximately 94% detected once. The sequenced sample consisted of CD4+ T cells from PBMCs. All receptors derive from a human donor with Susac syndrome.

This chain uses TRBV2 with TRBJ2-3; weak D call: TRBD1 (6 bases). There are 13 residues in the CDR3. The germline V gene encodes CDR1 SNHLY and CDR2 FYNNEI. Trimming left V 8 bases short and J 6 bases short, with 15 bases between. The CDR3 bases are TGTGCCAGCCGGGACAAAGGCCTGGATACGCAGTATTTT. It is translated as CASRDKGLDTQYF.

This sequence joins TRBV20-1 and TRBJ1-1; D uncertain. The CDR3 extends over 11 amino acids. V was clipped by 3 bases and J by 6 bases, with 8 bases between them. CDR1 and CDR2 from the germline V gene are DFQATT and SNEGSKA (reference sequence). The CDR3 sequence: CSASMQSEAFF. CDR3 coding DNA: TGCAGTGCTAGTATGCAGTCTGAAGCTTTCTTT.

The gene calls are TRBV25-1 and TRBJ2-6, with unresolved D. V was cut by 1 base and J by 1 base, with 5 bases left in between. Germline V gene lookup returns CDR1 MGHDK and CDR2 SYGVNS. The CDR3 is 15 amino acids. The CDR3: CASSESASGANVLTF. The CDR3 nucleotides are TGTGCCAGCAGTGAATCGGCATCTGGGGCCAACGTCCTGACTTTC.

The table lists this clonotype with a few counts. The chain carries TRBV5-1 and TRBJ1-2; TRBD1 is a possible D gene (6 bases). CDR3 length: 15 residues. The germline V and J ends were trimmed by 4 bases and 4 bases, with 17 bases remaining between them. From germline, CDR1 is SGHRS and CDR2 YFSETQ. CDR3 sequence (DNA): TGCGCCAGCAGCGACACAGGGCTACGTAGCTATGGCTACACCTTC. Protein: CASSDTGLRSYGYTF.

The V gene is TRBV5-1, the J gene TRBJ2-5, with D uncertain. V was cut by 2 bases and J by 1 base, with 9 bases left in between. The CDR3 length is 14 residues. CDR1 is SGHRS and CDR2 is YFSETQ in the germline V gene. The CDR3 reads CASSLQIPQETQYF. For the CDR3, the DNA is TGCGCCAGCAGCTTACAGATCCCCCAAGAGACCCAGTACTTC. Full variable domain (outside the CDR3, taken from reference TRBV5-1 and TRBJ2-5): KAGVTQTPRYLIKTRGQQVTLSCSPISGHRSVSWYQQTPGQGLQFLFEYFSETQRNKGNFPGRFSGRQFSNSRSEMNVSTLELGDSALYLCASSLQIPQETQYFGPGTRLLVL.

This chain connects TRBV29-1 to TRBJ2-7; 8 positions agree with TRBD1. The CDR3 sequence is 14 residues long. CDR1 is SQVTM, CDR2 ANQGSEA, per germline. V was clipped by 4 bases and J by 2 bases; unmatched bases: 7. This CDR3 reads CSVVLRTGTYEQYF. The DNA for the CDR3 is TGCAGCGTTGTTCTCCGGACAGGGACCTACGAGCAGTACTTC.

The chain is built from TRBV6-5 and TRBJ2-7, with a possible D match to TRBD2 (7 bases). The V end lost 4 bases, the J end lost 6 bases, and 16 bases lay between the germline ends. The V gene's germline CDR1 is MNHEY and CDR2 SVGAGI. This CDR3 contains 14 residues. The CDR3 DNA sequence: TGTGCCAGCAGTTGGGCGCCAGGGGAGGGCGAGCAGTACTTC. This translates into CASSWAPGEGEQYF.

The chain is built from TRBV5-4 and TRBJ2-5; 9 bases are a match to TRBD2. Trimming at V came to 1 base and at J to 5 bases, leaving 9 bases not matched to a gene. The CDR3 runs to 16 residues. Germline V gene data show CDR1 as SGHNT and CDR2 as YYREEE (reference sequence). This chain's CDR3 is CASSLQGLASKETQYF. The CDR3 DNA reads as TGTGCCAGCAGCTTGCAGGGACTAGCATCGAAGGAGACCCAGTACTTC. Using reference TRBV5-4 and TRBJ2-5 for the parts outside the CDR3, the full variable domain is ETGVTQSPTHLIKTRGQQVTLRCSSQSGHNTVSWYQQALGQGPQFIFQYYREEENGRGNFPPRFSGLQFPNYSSELNVNALELDDSALYLCASSLQGLASKETQYFGPGTRLLVL.

This chain connects TRBV20-1 to TRBJ2-2, with 8 bases lining up with TRBD1. CDR1 and CDR2 from the germline V gene are DFQATT and SNEGSKA (reference sequence). The V segment lost 6 bases and the J segment 0 bases; nucleotides outside the gene matches: 3. The length of the CDR3 is 14 residues. CDR3 protein: CSASTGANTGELFF. CDR3 in DNA: TGCAGTGCGTCGACAGGGGCGAACACCGGGGAGCTGTTTTTT.

This rearrangement joins TRBV6-5 to TRBJ1-1, with 9 bases fitting TRBD1. CDR1 is MNHEY, CDR2 SVGAGI, per germline. The CDR3 runs to 12 residues. V was clipped by 9 bases and J by 4 bases; unmatched bases: 3. DNA for the CDR3: TGTGCCAGTACAGGGGGCATCACTGAAGCTTTCTTT. It yields the protein CASTGGITEAFF.

V and J are TRBV30 and TRBJ2-2; 7 positions agree with TRBD1. Looked up from germline, CDR1 is GTSNPN and CDR2 is SVGIG (reference sequence). This CDR3 is 16 amino acids long. V lost 1 base, J lost 5 bases, and 10 bases stayed unmatched. The CDR3: CAWSALGQRITGELFF. The DNA for the CDR3 is TGTGCCTGGAGTGCACTGGGACAGAGGATAACCGGGGAGCTGTTTTTT.

The V gene is TRBV30, the J gene TRBJ2-7; weak D call: TRBD1 (5 bases). The V and J ends lost 4 bases and 6 bases respectively, with 10 bases between them. The CDR3 is 11 amino acids. Germline-derived CDR1 and CDR2 are GTSNPN and SVGIG (reference sequence). CDR3 amino acids: CAWTREGEQYF. CDR3 coding DNA: TGTGCCTGGACCAGGGAAGGCGAGCAGTACTTC.

This rearrangement joins TRBV15 to TRBJ1-5, with D unresolved. The V gene's germline CDR1 is LNHNV and CDR2 YYDKDF (reference sequence). Trimming pared 1 base from V and 5 bases from J, leaving 6 bases between. The CDR3 has 13 residues. The CDR3 nucleotides read TGTGCCACCAGCAGAGGCATTTATCAGCCCCAGCATTTT. Protein sequence: CATSRGIYQPQHF. Full variable domain (rest looked up from reference TRBV15 and TRBJ1-5): DAMVIQNPRYQVTQFGKPVTLSCSQTLNHNVMYWYQQKSSQAPKLLFHYYDKDFNNEADTPDNFQSRRPNTSFCFLDIRSPGLGDTAMYLCATSRGIYQPQHFGDGTRLSIL.

The genes are TRBV7-7 and TRBJ2-5, with D perhaps TRBD2 (5 bases). From germline, CDR1 is SSHAT and CDR2 FNYEAQ (reference sequence). The CDR3 extends over 15 amino acids. Trimming took off 1 base at V and 1 base at J, with 10 bases between the two ends. The CDR3 region is CASSLGRRPQETQYF. In DNA, the CDR3 is TGTGCCAGCAGCTTAGGTCGGAGGCCCCAAGAGACCCAGTACTTC.

The chain employs TRBV29-1 and TRBJ2-1; perhaps TRBD1 as D (5 bases). CDR3 size: 14 residues. Germline values: CDR1 SQVTM, CDR2 ANQGSEA. With 8 bases removed from V and 6 bases from J, the gap between germline ends came to 20 bases. This chain's CDR3 is CSMKPGLGVNEQFF. CDR3 nucleotides: TGCAGCATGAAACCCGGGTTAGGGGTCAATGAGCAGTTCTTC.

This clonotype was recorded only once. The gene calls are TRBV25-1 and TRBJ1-1; perhaps TRBD1 as D (5 bases). Per germline, CDR1 MGHDK and CDR2 SYGVNS. V was shortened by 0 bases and J by 4 bases, with 9 bases between the two germline ends. The CDR3 runs 14 residues. The CDR3 region has the DNA TGTGCCAGCAGTGAATATTCGGGGGGCACTGAAGCTTTCTTT. Residues: CASSEYSGGTEAFF.

This clonotype was seen a single time. The V call is TRBV19, the J call TRBJ1-2; TRBD1 agrees at 7 bases. There are 13 residues in the CDR3. Germline V gene sequence: CDR1 LNHDA, CDR2 SQIVND (reference sequence). V was pared by 6 bases and J by 9 bases, with 10 bases of the junction left unmatched. The CDR3 spells CASRIQRGQRYTF. CDR3 coding DNA: TGTGCCAGTAGAATTCAGAGGGGGCAACGCTACACCTTC.